In this sample, the clone carrying this TCR beta chain turned up once. The antigen is unknown. After removal of 5 bases from V and 5 bases from J, the junction contained 3 bases not matched to a gene. The CDR3 sequence is 14 residues long. Looked up from germline, CDR1 is SNHLY and CDR2 is FYNNEI. The entry originates in a study of T cell responses to AZD1222 COVID-19 vaccine. Sequencing used immunoSEQ multiplex PCR; TCRdb keeps in-frame clones, though not all of them. The sample comprises 200,000 or so clones, around 90% of which are singletons, and roughly 0.99% rests with the top ten. Study-wide points: Repertoires were obtained only post-peak T cell response.

The chain carries TRBV2 and TRBJ2-1; 10 bases align to TRBD2. The sequence was collected from an adult in good health. The sample in question was peripheral blood, obtained on day 0 of AZD1222 vaccination. CDR3 nucleotides: TGTGCCAGCAGTCTTCTAGCGGGAGACAATGAGCAGTTCTTC. Its protein product is CASSLLAGDNEQFF.